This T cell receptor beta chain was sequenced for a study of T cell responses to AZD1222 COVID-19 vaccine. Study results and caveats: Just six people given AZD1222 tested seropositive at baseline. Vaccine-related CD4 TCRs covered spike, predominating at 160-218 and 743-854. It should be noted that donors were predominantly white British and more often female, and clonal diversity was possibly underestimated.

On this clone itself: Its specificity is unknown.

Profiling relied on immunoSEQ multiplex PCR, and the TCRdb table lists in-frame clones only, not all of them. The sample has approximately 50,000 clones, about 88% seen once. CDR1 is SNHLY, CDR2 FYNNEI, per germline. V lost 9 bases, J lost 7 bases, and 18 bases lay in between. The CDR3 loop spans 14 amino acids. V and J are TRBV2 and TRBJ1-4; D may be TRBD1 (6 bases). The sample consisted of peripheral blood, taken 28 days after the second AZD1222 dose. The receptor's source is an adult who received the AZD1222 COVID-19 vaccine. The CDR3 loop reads CASDRTAPGEKLFF. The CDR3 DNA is TGTGCCAGTGACAGGACCGCACCTGGTGAAAAACTGTTTTTT. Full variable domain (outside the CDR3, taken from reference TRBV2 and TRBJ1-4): EPEVTQTPSHQVTQMGQEVILRCVPISNHLYFYWYRQILGQKVEFLVSFYNNEISEKSEIFDDQFSVERPDGSNFTLKIRSTKLEDSAMYFCASDRTAPGEKLFFGSGTQLSVL.